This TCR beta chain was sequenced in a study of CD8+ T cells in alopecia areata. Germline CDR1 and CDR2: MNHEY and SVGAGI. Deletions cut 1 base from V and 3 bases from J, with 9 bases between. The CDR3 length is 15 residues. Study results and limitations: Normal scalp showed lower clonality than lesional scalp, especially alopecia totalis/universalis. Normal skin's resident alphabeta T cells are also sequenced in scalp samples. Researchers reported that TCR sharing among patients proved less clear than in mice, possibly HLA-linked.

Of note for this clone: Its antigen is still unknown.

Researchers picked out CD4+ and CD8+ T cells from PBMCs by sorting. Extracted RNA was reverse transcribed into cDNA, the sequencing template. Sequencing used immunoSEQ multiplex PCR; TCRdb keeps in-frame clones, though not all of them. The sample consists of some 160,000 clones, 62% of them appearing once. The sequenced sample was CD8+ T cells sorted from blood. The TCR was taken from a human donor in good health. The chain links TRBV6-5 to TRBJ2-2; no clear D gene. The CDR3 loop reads CASSYFADHTGELFF. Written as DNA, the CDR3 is TGTGCCAGCAGTTACTTTGCGGACCACACCGGGGAGCTGTTTTTT.